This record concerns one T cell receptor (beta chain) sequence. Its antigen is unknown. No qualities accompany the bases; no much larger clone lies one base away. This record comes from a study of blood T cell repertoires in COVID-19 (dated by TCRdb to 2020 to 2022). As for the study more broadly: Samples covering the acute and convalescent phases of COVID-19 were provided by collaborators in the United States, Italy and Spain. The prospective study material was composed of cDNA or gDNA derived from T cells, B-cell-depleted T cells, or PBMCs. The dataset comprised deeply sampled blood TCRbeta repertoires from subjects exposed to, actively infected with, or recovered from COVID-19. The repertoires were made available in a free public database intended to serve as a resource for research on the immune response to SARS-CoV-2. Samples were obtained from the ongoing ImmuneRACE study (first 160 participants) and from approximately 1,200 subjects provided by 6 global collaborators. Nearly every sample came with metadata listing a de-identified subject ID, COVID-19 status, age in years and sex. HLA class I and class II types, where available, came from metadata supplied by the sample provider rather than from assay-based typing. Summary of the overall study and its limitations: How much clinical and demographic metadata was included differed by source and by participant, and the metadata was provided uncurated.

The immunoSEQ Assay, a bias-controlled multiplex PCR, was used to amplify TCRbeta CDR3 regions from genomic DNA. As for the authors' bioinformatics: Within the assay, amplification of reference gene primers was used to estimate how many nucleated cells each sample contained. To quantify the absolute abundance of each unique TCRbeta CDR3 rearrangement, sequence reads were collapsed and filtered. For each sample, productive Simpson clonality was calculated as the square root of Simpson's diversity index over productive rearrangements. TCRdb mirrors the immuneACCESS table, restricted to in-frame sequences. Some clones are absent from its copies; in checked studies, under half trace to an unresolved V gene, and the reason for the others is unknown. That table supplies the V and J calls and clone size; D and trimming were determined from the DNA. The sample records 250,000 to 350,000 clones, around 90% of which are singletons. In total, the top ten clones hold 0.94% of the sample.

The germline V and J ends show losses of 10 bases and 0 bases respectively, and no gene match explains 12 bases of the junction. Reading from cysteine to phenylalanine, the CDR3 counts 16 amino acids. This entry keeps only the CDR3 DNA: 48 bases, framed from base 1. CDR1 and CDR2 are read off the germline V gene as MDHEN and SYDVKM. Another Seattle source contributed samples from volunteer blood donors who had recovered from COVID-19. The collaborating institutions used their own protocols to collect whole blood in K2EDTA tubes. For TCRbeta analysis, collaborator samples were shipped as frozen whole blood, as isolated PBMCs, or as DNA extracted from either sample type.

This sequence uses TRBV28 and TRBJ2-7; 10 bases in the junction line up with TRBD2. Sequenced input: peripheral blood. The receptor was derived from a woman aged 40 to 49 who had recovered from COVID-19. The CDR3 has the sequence CATFPPGTSASYEQYF. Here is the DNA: TGTGCCACCTTCCCCCCCGGGACTAGCGCCTCCTACGAGCAGTACTTC.